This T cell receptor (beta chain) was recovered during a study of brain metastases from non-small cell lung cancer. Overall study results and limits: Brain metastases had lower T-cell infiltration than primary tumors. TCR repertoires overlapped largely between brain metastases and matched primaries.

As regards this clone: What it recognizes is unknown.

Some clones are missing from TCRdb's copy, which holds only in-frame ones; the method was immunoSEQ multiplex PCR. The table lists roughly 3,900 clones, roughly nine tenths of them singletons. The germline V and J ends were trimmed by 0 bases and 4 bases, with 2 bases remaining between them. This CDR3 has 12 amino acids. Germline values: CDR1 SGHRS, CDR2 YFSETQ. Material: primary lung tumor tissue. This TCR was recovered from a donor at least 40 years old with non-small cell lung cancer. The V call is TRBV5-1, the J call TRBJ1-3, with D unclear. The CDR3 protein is CASSLEGNTIYF. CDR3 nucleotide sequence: TGCGCCAGCAGCTTGGAGGGAAACACCATATATTTT.